This T cell receptor (beta chain) was sequenced for a study of blood T cell repertoires in COVID-19. At the level of the study: The United States, Italy and Spain provided the acute and convalescent COVID-19 samples. Sources were T cells, B-cell-depleted T cells, or PBMCs; the material itself was cDNA or gDNA.

Cohorts were assigned according to the clinical history that participants reported. Profiling relied on immunoSEQ multiplex PCR, and the TCRdb table lists in-frame clones only, not all of them. The sample carries about 180,000 clones, 80% to 90% recorded once. This clonotype was obtained from a woman in her 40s with acute COVID-19. What was sequenced was PBMCs or T cells enriched from blood (not recorded which).

CDR3 nucleotide sequence: TGTGCCAGCAGCTTAGATCAAGGGGGCTGGACCGGGGAGCTGTTTTTT. Translating gives CASSLDQGGWTGELFF. This chain uses TRBV11-3 with TRBJ2-2; 7 bases are a match to TRBD1. The trim removed 0 bases at V and 5 bases at J, leaving 6 bases unmatched. Looked up from germline, CDR1 is SGHNT and CDR2 is YENEEA. This CDR3 comprises 16 residues.